This is a list of T cell receptor beta chains from one sample in a study of blood T cell repertoires in COVID-19. The data were produced by immunoSEQ multiplex PCR, yet TCRdb's version contains in-frame clones alone and is incomplete. In the table there are about 200,000 clones, roughly 80% of which are singletons. Sequenced: peripheral blood. Source of these receptors: a man in his fifties or sixties with COVID-19, enrolled during active disease. Both conserved end residues are part of each CDR3. The D gene is left open where the match is weak. The listing skips clone size in some rows; elsewhere it reads once, few, many or a size class.

J: TRBJ1-6
size: many
V: TRBV5-1
D: TRBD1
DNA: TGCGCCAGCAGCTTGCAGGGGGCATTGGATTCACCCCTCCACTTT
CDR3: CASSLQGALDSPLHF

J: TRBJ2-1
size: -
V: TRBV5-1
D: TRBD2
DNA: TGCGCCAGCAGAAGCGGGAGATCCTACAATGAGCAGTTCTTC
CDR3: CASRSGRSYNEQFF

J: TRBJ1-1
size: once
V: TRBV7-9
D: -
DNA: TGTGCCAGCAGCTTAAGTCAGTCTAACACTGAAGCTTTCTTT
CDR3: CASSLSQSNTEAFF

J: TRBJ2-7
size: -
V: TRBV18
D: -
DNA: TGTGCCAGCTCACCAGCAGACGAGCAGTACTTC
CDR3: CASSPADEQYF

J: TRBJ1-5
size: -
V: TRBV7-9
D: TRBD1
DNA: TGTGCCAGCAGCTTAGCGGGACAGTCCAATCAGCCCCAGCATTTT
CDR3: CASSLAGQSNQPQHF

J: TRBJ2-1
size: -
V: TRBV7-2
D: -
DNA: TGTGCCAGCAGCCCCTCGGGGAAGGCTGAGCAGTTCTTC
CDR3: CASSPSGKAEQFF

J: TRBJ2-1
size: -
V: TRBV7-3
D: -
DNA: TGTGCCAGCAGTTCCCAGCGGTTCAGGGGAAATGAGCAGTTCTTC
CDR3: CASSSQRFRGNEQFF

J: TRBJ1-2
size: -
V: TRBV27
D: -
DNA: TGTGCCAGCAGTTTAACCGCCACGGGATATGGCTACACCTTC
CDR3: CASSLTATGYGYTF

J: TRBJ1-4
size: -
V: TRBV10-3
D: -
DNA: TGTGCCATCAGTGAGTTTGACAGCTCTAATGAAAAACTGTTTTTT
CDR3: CAISEFDSSNEKLFF

J: TRBJ1-2
size: few
V: TRBV5-4
D: TRBD1
DNA: TGTGCCAGCATCCTGACAGGGGGTAATGGCTACACCTTC
CDR3: CASILTGGNGYTF

J: TRBJ1-4
size: -
V: TRBV19
D: -
DNA: TGTGCCAGTAGTAAGACAGCAACTAATGAAAAACTGTTTTTT
CDR3: CASSKTATNEKLFF

J: TRBJ1-4
size: -
V: TRBV5-1
D: TRBD1
DNA: TGCGCCAGCAGCTTGTTCGCCGGACAGGTTAATGAAAAACTGTTTTTT
CDR3: CASSLFAGQVNEKLFF

J: TRBJ2-7
size: -
V: TRBV12-3/TRBV12-4
D: -
DNA: TGTGCCAGCGCGACAGGTTCCTACGAGCAGTACTTC
CDR3: CASATGSYEQYF

J: TRBJ1-2
size: -
V: TRBV3-1/TRBV3-2
D: TRBD1
DNA: TGTGCCAGCAGCCGCAGGACAGGGGGTTATGATGGCTACACCTTC
CDR3: CASSRRTGGYDGYTF

J: TRBJ1-1
size: -
V: TRBV15
D: -
DNA: TGTGCCACCAGCAGAGATTTGACCTATTTACTAGGAAACACTGAAGCTTTCTTT
CDR3: CATSRDLTYLLGNTEAFF

J: TRBJ1-1
size: -
V: TRBV2
D: -
DNA: TGTGCCAGCAGCGGAGTTAACACTGAAGCTTTCTTT
CDR3: CASSGVNTEAFF

J: TRBJ1-4
size: -
V: TRBV3-1/TRBV3-2
D: TRBD1
DNA: TGTGCCAGCAGCCCTCGACAGGGGACGGGCGAAAAACTGTTTTTT
CDR3: CASSPRQGTGEKLFF

J: TRBJ1-5
size: few
V: TRBV19
D: TRBD1
DNA: TGTGCCAGTACCCCCGGGACAGGGGGCAGGGGCAATCAGCCCCAGCATTTT
CDR3: CASTPGTGGRGNQPQHF

J: TRBJ1-5
size: -
V: TRBV7-8
D: TRBD1
DNA: TGTGCCAGCAGCTCAGGGGGCTGGGGCAATCAGCCCCAGCATTTT
CDR3: CASSSGGWGNQPQHF

J: TRBJ1-6
size: -
V: TRBV3-1/TRBV3-2
D: -
DNA: TGTGCCAGCAGCCAACTCCTCAAGCGTGGCCCCGAGGGCTCACCCCTCCACTTT
CDR3: CASSQLLKRGPEGSPLHF

J: TRBJ1-1
size: -
V: TRBV15
D: -
DNA: TGTGCCACCAGCAGAGGGCAGGTGAACACTGAAGCTTTCTTT
CDR3: CATSRGQVNTEAFF

J: TRBJ2-3
size: -
V: TRBV6-5
D: TRBD2
DNA: TGTGCCAGCAGCTTAGCGGGAACCGATACGCAGTATTTT
CDR3: CASSLAGTDTQYF

J: TRBJ2-5
size: -
V: TRBV5-4
D: -
DNA: TGTGCCAGCAGCTCATCGGGGGGCCGGTACCAAGAGACCCAGTACTTC
CDR3: CASSSSGGRYQETQYF

J: TRBJ1-4
size: -
V: TRBV5-4
D: TRBD1
DNA: TGTGCCAGCAGCTTGCAGGGGGTAAATGAAAAACTGTTTTTT
CDR3: CASSLQGVNEKLFF

J: TRBJ2-5
size: -
V: TRBV24-1
D: TRBD1
DNA: TGTGCCACCAGTGATTTAGGGACAGGGACAGAGACCCAGTACTTC
CDR3: CATSDLGTGTETQYF

J: TRBJ1-4
size: -
V: TRBV4-1
D: TRBD1
DNA: TGCGCCAGCACCAACACCCCGGGACAGGGGGCGAAATGGTCTAATGAAAAACTGTTTTTT
CDR3: CASTNTPGQGAKWSNEKLFF

J: TRBJ1-4
size: -
V: TRBV27
D: -
DNA: TGTGCCAGCAGCCGCACAGCTTCAACTAATGAAAAACTGTTTTTT
CDR3: CASSRTASTNEKLFF

J: TRBJ2-1
size: -
V: TRBV10-3
D: TRBD2
DNA: TGCTCGGGGACTAGCTCAGTCGAAAATGAGCAGTTCTTC
CDR3: CSGTSSVENEQFF

J: TRBJ1-1
size: -
V: TRBV18
D: TRBD1
DNA: TGTGCCAGCTCACTCGGGACAGTCAGTGAAGCTTTCTTT
CDR3: CASSLGTVSEAFF

J: TRBJ2-5
size: -
V: TRBV5-1
D: TRBD1
DNA: TGCGCCAGCAGCTTGATGACAGGGTCAGAGACCCAGTACTTC
CDR3: CASSLMTGSETQYF

J: TRBJ1-2
size: -
V: TRBV7-9
D: TRBD1
DNA: TGTGCCAGCAGCTCTTGGACAGGGGGCGCAAAGGCTTTAGGCTACACCTTC
CDR3: CASSSWTGGAKALGYTF

J: TRBJ1-1
size: -
V: TRBV5-5
D: -
DNA: TGTGCCAGCAGCTTGACAGGGAACACTGAAGCTTTCTTT
CDR3: CASSLTGNTEAFF

J: TRBJ2-7
size: -
V: TRBV7-9
D: TRBD1
DNA: TGTGCCAGCAGCTCACCGACAGGGAACAGGGACGAGCAGTACTTC
CDR3: CASSSPTGNRDEQYF

J: TRBJ1-5
size: -
V: TRBV27
D: -
DNA: TGTGCCAGCAGTTTATTCGGTCCGGTGAAGAGCAATCAGCCCCAGCATTTT
CDR3: CASSLFGPVKSNQPQHF

J: TRBJ2-7
size: -
V: TRBV27
D: TRBD2
DNA: TGTGCCAGCAGTTTATCAGGGCTAGCGGAGGGCTACGGGCAGTACTTC
CDR3: CASSLSGLAEGYGQYF

J: TRBJ1-2
size: -
V: TRBV2
D: -
DNA: TGTGCCAGCAGTGAACAGGGGTATGGCTACACCTTC
CDR3: CASSEQGYGYTF

J: TRBJ2-1
size: -
V: TRBV4-1
D: TRBD2
DNA: TGCGCCAGCAGCCAGATAGGACTAGCGGGAGAGGATGAGCAGTTCTTC
CDR3: CASSQIGLAGEDEQFF

J: TRBJ2-7
size: -
V: TRBV5-1
D: -
DNA: TGCGCCAGCAGCCCAGGGGTCTCCTACGAGCAGTACTTC
CDR3: CASSPGVSYEQYF

J: TRBJ1-2
size: -
V: TRBV19
D: -
DNA: TGTGCCAGTAGTATATCGCAGGGCGCCCGCTATGGCTACACCTTC
CDR3: CASSISQGARYGYTF

J: TRBJ1-1
size: -
V: TRBV7-3
D: -
DNA: TGTGCCAGCAGCTTAACGTCAGGGAGGGGTACTGAAGCTTTCTTT
CDR3: CASSLTSGRGTEAFF

J: TRBJ1-6
size: -
V: TRBV4-3
D: -
DNA: TGCGCCAGCAGCCCTGCGGGGCCAAATTCACCCCTCCACTTT
CDR3: CASSPAGPNSPLHF

J: TRBJ1-4
size: -
V: TRBV30
D: -
DNA: TGTGCCTGGAGTGTGAGCGGTGAAAAACTGTTTTTT
CDR3: CAWSVSGEKLFF

J: TRBJ2-2
size: -
V: TRBV12-3/TRBV12-4
D: -
DNA: TGTGCCAGCTCGGACTCCAACACCGGGGAGCTGTTTTTT
CDR3: CASSDSNTGELFF

J: TRBJ1-1
size: few
V: TRBV19
D: TRBD1
DNA: TGTGCCAGTAGTGCCGAACCGGGACAGGGAAACACTGAAGCTTTCTTT
CDR3: CASSAEPGQGNTEAFF

J: TRBJ2-6
size: -
V: TRBV5-1
D: -
DNA: TGCGCCAGCAGCGCCCGCCGGACATTAAGCCCGAATACTTCTGGGGCCAACGTCCTGACTTTC
CDR3: CASSARRTLSPNTSGANVLTF

J: TRBJ2-1
size: -
V: TRBV5-1
D: TRBD1
DNA: TGCGCCAGCAGCCTCCGGGACAGTATGTTCGATGAGCAGTTCTTC
CDR3: CASSLRDSMFDEQFF

J: TRBJ1-6
size: -
V: TRBV5-1
D: -
DNA: TGCGCCAGCAGTGAGGGATTTGGATCACCCCTCCACTTT
CDR3: CASSEGFGSPLHF

J: TRBJ2-1
size: -
V: TRBV7-9
D: TRBD2
DNA: TGTGCCAGCAGCCCCTCTAGCGGGAGCTCCTACAATGAGCAGTTCTTC
CDR3: CASSPSSGSSYNEQFF

J: TRBJ1-5
size: -
V: TRBV29-1
D: -
DNA: TGCAGCGTTTGTGACTCCCCGAATCAGCCCCAGCATTTT
CDR3: CSVCDSPNQPQHF

J: TRBJ2-7
size: -
V: TRBV15
D: TRBD2
DNA: TGTGCCACCAGCAGAGATCCGAGCGGGACCTACGAGCAGTACTTC
CDR3: CATSRDPSGTYEQYF

J: TRBJ1-6
size: -
V: TRBV6-1
D: -
DNA: TGTGCCAGCGGAAATGGGGGGGGCCATTCACCCCTCCACTTT
CDR3: CASGNGGGHSPLHF

J: TRBJ2-5
size: -
V: TRBV2
D: -
DNA: TGTGCCAGCAGTGAAGAAATTCTCCAGTACTTC
CDR3: CASSEEILQYF

J: TRBJ1-2
size: -
V: TRBV19
D: TRBD1
DNA: TGTGCCAGTGCAGAGGTAGCGTCATCCAGGGGGTATGGCTACACCTTC
CDR3: CASAEVASSRGYGYTF